This TCR beta chain was recorded in a study of T cells in women clearing cervical HPV infection. Overall study results and limits: TRBV6-7 abundance was lower in cases than controls (around 0.1% versus 0.15%). CIN3+ cases had significantly higher TCR richness than controls; evenness did not differ.

CDR3 size: 14 residues. The V end lost 3 bases, the J end lost 5 bases, and 14 bases lay between the germline ends. Germline V gene lookup returns CDR1 SNHLY and CDR2 FYNNEI. HPV was found by MY09/MY11 PCR and dot-blot genotyping. Clones were read by immunoSEQ multiplex PCR, and TCRdb kept only the in-frame ones, dropping some. The specimen's table records about 33,000 clones. Of note for this clone: Antigen specificity is unknown. The read halts 3 residues ahead of the CDR3 end, with the missing end drawn from the germline J gene.

The sample consisted of blood buffy coat. This sequence was found in a woman aged 18 to 75 with a cervical HPV16 infection that either progressed to CIN3+ or cleared (not recorded which). This chain connects TRBV2 to TRBJ2-7; D gene unclear. The CDR3 sequence: CASSDGLGDHEQYF. Incomplete CDR3 DNA: TGTGCCAGCAGTGATGGTCTAGGAGACCACGAG.